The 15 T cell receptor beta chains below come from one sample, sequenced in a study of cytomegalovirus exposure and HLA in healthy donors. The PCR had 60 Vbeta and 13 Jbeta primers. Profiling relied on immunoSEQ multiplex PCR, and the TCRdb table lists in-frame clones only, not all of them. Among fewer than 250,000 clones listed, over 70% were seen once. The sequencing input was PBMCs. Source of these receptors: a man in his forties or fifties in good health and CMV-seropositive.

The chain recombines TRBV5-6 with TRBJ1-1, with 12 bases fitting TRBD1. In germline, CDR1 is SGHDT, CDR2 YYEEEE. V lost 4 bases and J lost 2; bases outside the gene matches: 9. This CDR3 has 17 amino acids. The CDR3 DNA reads TGTGCCAGCAGCCCGACCGGGACAGGGGGCTCCAACACTGAAGCTTTCTTT. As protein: CASSPTGTGGSNTEAFF.

CDR3 region: CASSARDRDGYTF. The DNA for the CDR3 is TGTGCCAGCAGTGCCCGGGACAGGGATGGCTACACCTTC. The chain links TRBV2 to TRBJ1-2; 9 bases line up with TRBD1. Germline V gene sequence: CDR1 SNHLY, CDR2 FYNNEI. V lost 4 bases to trimming and J lost 6 bases; unmatched junction nucleotides: 3. This CDR3 spans 13 amino acids.

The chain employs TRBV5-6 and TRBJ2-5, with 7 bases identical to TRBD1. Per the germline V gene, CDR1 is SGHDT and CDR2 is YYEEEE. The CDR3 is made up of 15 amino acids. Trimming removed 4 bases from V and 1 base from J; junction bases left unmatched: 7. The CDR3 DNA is TGTGCCAGCAGCCGAAGAAGGACAGGCCAAGAGACCCAGTACTTC. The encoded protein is CASSRRRTGQETQYF.

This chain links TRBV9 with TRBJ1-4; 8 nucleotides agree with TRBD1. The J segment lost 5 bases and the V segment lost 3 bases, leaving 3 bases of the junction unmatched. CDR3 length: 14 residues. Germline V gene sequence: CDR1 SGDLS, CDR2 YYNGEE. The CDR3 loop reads CASSGTGRNEKLFF. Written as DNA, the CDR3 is TGTGCCAGCAGCGGGACAGGGCGGAATGAAAAACTGTTTTTT.

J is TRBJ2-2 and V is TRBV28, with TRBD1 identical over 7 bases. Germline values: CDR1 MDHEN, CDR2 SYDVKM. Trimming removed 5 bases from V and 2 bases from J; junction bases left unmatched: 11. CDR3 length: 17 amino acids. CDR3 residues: CASSPTLGQENTGELFF. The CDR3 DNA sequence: TGTGCCAGCAGTCCCACCCTCGGACAGGAAAACACCGGGGAGCTGTTTTTT.

CDR3 in amino acids: CASSERRDGKLFF. As DNA, the CDR3 is TGTGCCAGCAGTGAAAGGAGGGACGGAAAACTGTTTTTT. The chain recombines TRBV6-1 with TRBJ1-4; TRBD1 is a possible D gene (5 bases). The germline V gene has CDR1 MNHNS and CDR2 SASEGT. This CDR3 comprises 13 residues. The V end was cut by 2 bases, the J end by 10 bases, with 11 bases between.

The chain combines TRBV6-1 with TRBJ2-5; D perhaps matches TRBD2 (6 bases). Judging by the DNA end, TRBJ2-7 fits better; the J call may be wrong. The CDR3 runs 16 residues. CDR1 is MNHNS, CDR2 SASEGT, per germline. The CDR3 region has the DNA TGTGCCAGCAGTGTTTTGGCGGGAATAGGGGCCTACGAGCAGTACTTC. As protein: CASSVLAGIGAYEQYF.

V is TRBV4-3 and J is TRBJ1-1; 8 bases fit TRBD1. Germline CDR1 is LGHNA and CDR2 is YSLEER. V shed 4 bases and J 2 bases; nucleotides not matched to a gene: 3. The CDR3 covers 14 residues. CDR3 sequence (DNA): TGCGCCAGCAGCCCACAGGGGGATAACACTGAAGCTTTCTTT. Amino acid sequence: CASSPQGDNTEAFF.

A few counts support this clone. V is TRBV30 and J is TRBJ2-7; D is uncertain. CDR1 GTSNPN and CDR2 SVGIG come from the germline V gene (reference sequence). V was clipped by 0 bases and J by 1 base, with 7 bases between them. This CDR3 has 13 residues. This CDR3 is CAWSVLPSYEQYF. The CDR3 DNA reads TGTGCCTGGAGTGTACTACCTTCCTACGAGCAGTACTTC.

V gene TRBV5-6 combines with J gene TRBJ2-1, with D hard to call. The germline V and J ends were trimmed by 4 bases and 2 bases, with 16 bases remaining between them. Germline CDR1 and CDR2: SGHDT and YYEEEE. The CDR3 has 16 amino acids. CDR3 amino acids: CASSPYGRKPYNEQFF. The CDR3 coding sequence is TGTGCCAGCAGCCCCTATGGGCGCAAACCCTACAATGAGCAGTTCTTC.

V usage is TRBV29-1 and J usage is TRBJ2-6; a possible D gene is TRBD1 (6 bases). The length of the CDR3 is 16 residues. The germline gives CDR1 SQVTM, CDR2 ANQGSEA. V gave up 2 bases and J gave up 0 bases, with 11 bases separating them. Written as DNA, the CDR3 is TGCAGCGTTGAATCAATCAGGGGCTCTGGGGCCAACGTCCTGACTTTC. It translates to CSVESIRGSGANVLTF. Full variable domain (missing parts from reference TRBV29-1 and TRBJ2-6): SAVISQKPSRDICQRGTSLTIQCQVDSQVTMMFWYRQQPGQSLTLIATANQGSEATYESGFVIDKFPISRPNLTFSTLTVSNMSPEDSSIYLCSVESIRGSGANVLTFGAGSRLTVL.

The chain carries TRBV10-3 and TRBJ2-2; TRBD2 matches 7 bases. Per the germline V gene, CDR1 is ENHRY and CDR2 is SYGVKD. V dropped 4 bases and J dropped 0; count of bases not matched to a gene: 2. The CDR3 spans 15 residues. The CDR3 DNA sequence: TGTGCCATCAGTGGGGGAGGGCCGAACACCGGGGAGCTGTTTTTT. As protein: CAISGGGPNTGELFF.

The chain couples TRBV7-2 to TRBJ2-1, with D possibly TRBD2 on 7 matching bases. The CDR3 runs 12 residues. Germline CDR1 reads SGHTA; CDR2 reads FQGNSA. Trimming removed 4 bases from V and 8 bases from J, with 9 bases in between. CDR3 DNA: TGTGCCAGCAGCTGGGGGGGCCATGAGCAGTTCTTC. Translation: CASSWGGHEQFF.

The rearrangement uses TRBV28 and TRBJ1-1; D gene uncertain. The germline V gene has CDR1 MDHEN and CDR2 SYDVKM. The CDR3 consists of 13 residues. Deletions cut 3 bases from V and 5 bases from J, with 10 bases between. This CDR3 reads CASSFRGTTEAFF. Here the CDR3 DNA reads TGTGCCAGCAGTTTCCGGGGAACGACTGAAGCTTTCTTT.

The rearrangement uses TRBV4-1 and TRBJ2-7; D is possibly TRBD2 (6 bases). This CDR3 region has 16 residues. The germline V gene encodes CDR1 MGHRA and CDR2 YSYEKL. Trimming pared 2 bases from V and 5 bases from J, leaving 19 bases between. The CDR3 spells CASSQLHGSARNEQYF. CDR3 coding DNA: TGCGCCAGCAGCCAATTACACGGGAGCGCTCGGAACGAGCAGTACTTC.